This TCR beta chain was captured in a study of shared clonotypes between healthy human individuals. TCRdb's copy holds only in-frame clones and misses some; the assay was immunoSEQ multiplex PCR. Among 2 million to 3 million clones listed, roughly 93% were seen once. Germline V CDR1 and CDR2: GTSNPN, SVGIG (reference sequence). The trim removed 3 bases at V and 4 bases at J, leaving 5 bases unmatched. The CDR3 is 15 amino acids. The source of this sequence is a man younger than 35 in good health. Some clones in this sample may be carry-over from other donors' samples. Sequencing was performed on naive CD4+ T cells from PBMCs. The sample's subset: CD45RA+ positively selected. The V and J genes are TRBV30 and TRBJ2-2; TRBD2 matches at 10 bases. The CDR3 nucleotides are TGTGCCTGGAGCCTACTAGCGGGAAGCACCGGGGAGCTGTTTTTT. Its translation is CAWSLLAGSTGELFF.